Reported below is one TCR beta chain. Treatment: about 20 received Ad26.COV2.S at low or high dose, single or two shots; five or six received placebo; per-sample allocation not given. Sampling happened 63 days after the first vaccine or placebo injection. The entry originates in a study of Ad26.COV2.S vaccination and SARS-CoV-2 variants. V gave up 5 bases and J gave up 9 bases; unmatched junction bases: 21. Germline V CDR1 and CDR2: MNHEY, SMNVEV (reference sequence). The CDR3 is made up of 19 amino acids. Measured with immunoSEQ multiplex PCR; TCRdb has only the in-frame clones, and not every one. The sample records 300,000 to 350,000 clones, 86% being singletons.

This chain connects TRBV27 to TRBJ1-6, with TRBD1 matching 8 bases. The TCR was taken from a person aged 18-60 years who received the Ad26.COV2.S COVID-19 vaccine or a placebo. The sample consisted of peripheral blood, taken in a trial of Ad26.COV2.S vaccine versus placebo. The CDR3 DNA reads as TGTGCCAGCAGTGCCGGGACAGGCCCGAACCTTTGGTTTGGTTCACCCCTCCACTTT. Amino acids: CASSAGTGPNLWFGSPLHF.